Listed below are T cell receptor beta chains from one sample, sequenced in a study of low-dose radiotherapy and immunotherapy resistance in tumors. TCRdb re-called the reads through MiXCR, storing one row per CDR3 protein. The table has 35,000 to 50,000 distinct CDR3 sequences, 25% to 30% seen once; the top ten hold around 9.1%. This material consisted of PBMCs, taken after low-dose radiotherapy plus immunotherapy. These TCRs come from a male donor with prostate cancer. Both conserved end residues are part of each CDR3. The D gene is left open where the match is weak. The size field is filled for only some rows; it gives once, few, many or a size class.

>NA|many|14|TRBJ2-3|TRBV28
TGTGCCTCCCGTTGGGGGACTAGCACAGATACGCAGTATTTT
CASRWGTSTDTQYF
>NA|few|11|TRBJ1-1|TRBV30
TGTGCCTGGAGCGGGTGGGCTGAAGCTTTCTTT
CAWSGWAEAFF
>NA|few|16|TRBJ2-1|TRBV11-2
TGTGCCAGCAGCCCCATCAAGGGGGAGGGGGGAAATGAGCAGTTCTTC
CASSPIKGEGGNEQFF
>NA|many|14|TRBJ1-5|TRBV12-3/TRBV12-4
TGTGCCAGCAGTTTAATGGGGGGCAATCAGCCCCAGCATTTT
CASSLMGGNQPQHF
>NA|many|14|TRBJ2-7|TRBV5-4
TGTGCCAGCAGCTTGGATGCGGAATCCTACGAGCAGTACTTC
CASSLDAESYEQYF
>NA|NA|13|TRBJ2-2|TRBV7-2
TGTGCCAGCAGCCCACGGTACCAGGGGGAGCTGTTTTTT
CASSPRYQGELFF
>TRBD2|many|15|TRBJ2-1|TRBV5-1
TGCGCCAGCAGCTTGGACGGGACTAGCTACAATGAGCAGTTCTTC
CASSLDGTSYNEQFF
>NA|many|14|TRBJ2-3|TRBV28
TGTGCCAGCAGTTCCCCTAGCCGCACAGATACGCAGTATTTT
CASSSPSRTDTQYF
>TRBD2|medium-sized|15|TRBJ2-1|TRBV9
TGTGCCAGCAGCCCGGGGGGGCGGTCCTACAATGAGCAGTTCTTC
CASSPGGRSYNEQFF
>NA|NA|16|TRBJ1-6|TRBV5-4
TGTGCCAGCAGCTTGGGGGCCCTCAGAGATAATTCACCCCTCCACTTT
CASSLGALRDNSPLHF
>NA|many|14|TRBJ2-1|TRBV5-1
TGCGCCAGCAGGGAAGGGGGGTTCTACAATGAGCAGTTCTTC
CASREGGFYNEQFF
>NA|NA|11|TRBJ2-7|TRBV29-1
TGCAGCGTTGCTCATAAATACGAGCAGTACTTC
CSVAHKYEQYF
>NA|NA|14|TRBJ1-3|TRBV28
NA
CASSLFAGWTIYFF
>NA|NA|14|TRBJ2-7|TRBV27
TGTGCCAGCAGTTTAAAGGTTCAGGCCTACGAGCAGTACTTC
CASSLKVQAYEQYF
>NA|many|11|TRBJ2-7|TRBV28
TGTGCCAGCAGTCCGGCCTACGAGCAGTACTTC
CASSPAYEQYF
>TRBD1|NA|16|TRBJ1-1|TRBV28
TGTGCCAGCAGTCACAACAGGGGAAACATGAACACTGAAGCTTTCTTT
CASSHNRGNMNTEAFF